The 5 T cell receptor beta chains given below trace back to one sample, sequenced in a study of vaccination and CD4 T cells after COVID-19. These TCRs' antigens remain unknown. The treatment denotes: approximately 9-day PBMC culture with coronavirus spike peptide pools or control peptides (ViraFEST assay). Cultured CD4+ T-cell DNA underwent Oncomine TCR Beta short-read sequencing. TCRdb used MiXCR to reprocess the PCR reads, holding one entry per CDR3 protein. In the table there are about 16,000 distinct CDR3 sequences, 45% to 60% of which are singletons. The source was CD4+ T cells from blood, cultured in vitro, collected before SARS-CoV-2 vaccination. The receptors were sampled from a human donor who had recovered from COVID-19.

In DNA, the CDR3 is TGTGCCAGCAGCCGACAAACTAGCGGGAGGACCACAGATACGCAGTATTTT. The encoded protein is CASSRQTSGRTTDTQYF. The rearrangement uses TRBV7-8 and TRBJ2-3; TRBD2 aligns across 12 bases. The germline V gene has CDR1 SGHVS and CDR2 FQNEAQ. The V segment lost 5 bases and the J segment 2 bases; nucleotides outside the gene matches: 8. The CDR3 has 17 residues.

CDR3 in DNA: TGTGCCAGCAGAAGGACTAGCGGCTACGAGCAGTACTTC. This gives the protein CASRRTSGYEQYF. The genes are TRBV6-2 or TRBV6-3 and TRBJ2-7; 10 bases line up with TRBD2. CDR1 is MNHEY and CDR2 is SVGEGT in the germline V gene. With 6 bases clipped from V and 3 bases from J, the junction kept 2 bases outside the gene matches. This CDR3 has 13 residues.

The rearrangement joins TRBV4-2 to TRBJ2-3; 9 bases agree with TRBD2. This CDR3 has 17 amino acids. The V segment lost 4 bases and the J segment 1 base; nucleotides outside the gene matches: 9. The germline gives CDR1 LGHNA, CDR2 YNFKEQ. The CDR3 spells CASSPHTASGGTDTQYF. The CDR3 DNA sequence: TGTGCCAGCAGCCCTCACACCGCTAGCGGGGGCACAGATACGCAGTATTTT.

The rearrangement uses TRBV2 and TRBJ1-1; D perhaps matches TRBD1 (5 bases). This CDR3 spans 14 amino acids. CDR1 is SNHLY and CDR2 is FYNNEI in the germline V gene. Trimming stripped 3 bases from V and 0 bases from J, with 8 bases between. The CDR3, as DNA: TGTGCCAGCAGTGATGACAGACTGAACACTGAAGCTTTCTTT. Its translation is CASSDDRLNTEAFF.

V gene TRBV27 combines with J gene TRBJ1-5, with a tentative D call TRBD1 (6 bases). The CDR3 is 19 residues long. V was pared by 1 base and J by 3 bases, with 22 bases between. Per germline, CDR1 MNHEY and CDR2 SMNVEV (reference sequence). The CDR3 DNA sequence: TGTGCCAGCAGTTTATTGGGGGGGCGCGACCGTCCGGTCAATCAGCCCCAGCATTTT. Translating it yields CASSLLGGRDRPVNQPQHF.